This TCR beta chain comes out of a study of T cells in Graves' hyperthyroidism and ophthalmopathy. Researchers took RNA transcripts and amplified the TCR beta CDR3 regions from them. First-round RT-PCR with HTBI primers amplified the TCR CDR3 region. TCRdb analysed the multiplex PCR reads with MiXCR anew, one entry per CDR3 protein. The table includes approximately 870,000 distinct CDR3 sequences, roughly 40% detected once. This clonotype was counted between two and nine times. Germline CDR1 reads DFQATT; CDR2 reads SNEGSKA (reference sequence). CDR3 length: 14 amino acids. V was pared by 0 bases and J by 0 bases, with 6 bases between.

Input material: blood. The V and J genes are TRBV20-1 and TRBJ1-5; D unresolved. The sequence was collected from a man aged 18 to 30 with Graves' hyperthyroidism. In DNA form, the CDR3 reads TGCAGTGCTAGAGACCTTTATAGCAATCAGCCCCAGCATTTT. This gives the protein CSARDLYSNQPQHF.